Listed below are T cell receptor beta chains from one sample, sequenced in a study of T cells after yellow fever vaccination. TCRdb recomputed calls from the 5' RACE reads with MiXCR, one row per CDR3 protein. The repertoire has fewer than 400,000 distinct CDR3 sequences, about 10% of them found once; the top ten carry 3% to 3.5%. The starting material was CD4+ T cells sorted from PBMCs, obtained 45 days after the yellow fever booster vaccination. The receptors come from a man aged 18-30 years who received the YFV17D yellow fever vaccine. The CDR3 runs from the conserved cysteine through the conserved F or W. Each record gives: V gene, D gene, J gene, clone size, CDR3 protein, CDR3 DNA. D genes are given only for firm matches. Where a row states a size, it is once, few, many or the class of an expanded clone; other rows omit it.

>TRBV6-1|-|TRBJ2-7|few
CASPERGGRSHEQYF
TGTGCCAGCCCAGAGAGGGGAGGCAGGTCCCACGAGCAGTACTTC
>TRBV25-1|-|TRBJ1-6|few
CASSALSGGWNSPLHF
TGTGCCAGCAGTGCTCTATCGGGAGGGTGGAATTCACCCCTCCACTTT
>TRBV2|TRBD1|TRBJ2-1|-
CARKVTGQNEQFF
TGTGCCAGAAAGGTGACAGGGCAAAATGAGCAGTTCTTC
>TRBV5-4|-|TRBJ1-1|-
CASSVYREGDTEAFF
TGTGCCAGCAGCGTTTACAGGGAAGGTGACACTGAAGCTTTCTTT
>TRBV7-2|-|TRBJ2-1|few
CASSLGVANEQFF
TGTGCCAGCAGCTTAGGCGTTGCCAATGAGCAGTTCTTC
>TRBV7-2|-|TRBJ2-5|few
CASSFLGRTQETQYF
TGTGCCAGCAGCTTTCTCGGCAGGACACAAGAGACCCAGTACTTC
>TRBV5-6|-|TRBJ2-5|-
CASSWVRWGPETQYF
TGTGCCAGCAGCTGGGTCCGGTGGGGGCCAGAGACCCAGTACTTC
>TRBV12-3/TRBV12-4|-|TRBJ1-2|many
CASSPTHF
TGTGCCAGCAGCCCCACACACTTC
>TRBV12-3/TRBV12-4|-|TRBJ2-3|few
CASSPVIGGTDTQYF
TGTGCCAGCAGTCCGGTTATCGGAGGCACAGATACGCAGTATTTT
>TRBV5-6|-|TRBJ2-5|few
CASSLGAWNGETQYF
TGTGCCAGCAGCTTGGGTGCTTGGAATGGGGAGACCCAGTACTTC
>TRBV29-1|-|TRBJ2-1|few
CSATDFRDEQFF
TGCAGCGCCACGGACTTCAGGGATGAGCAGTTCTTC
>TRBV5-1|TRBD2|TRBJ2-5|-
CASSQVTSGGQETQYF
TGCGCCAGCAGCCAAGTGACTAGCGGGGGACAAGAGACCCAGTACTTC
>TRBV5-1|-|TRBJ1-1|many
CASSLRGTEAFF
TGCGCCAGCAGCCTCAGGGGCACTGAAGCTTTCTTT
>TRBV6-1|-|TRBJ1-2|-
CASTQASGNYGYTF
TGTGCCAGCACACAGGCCTCAGGAAACTATGGCTACACCTTC
>TRBV2|-|TRBJ1-5|few
CASSERTGNQPQHF
TGTGCCAGCAGTGAAAGGACAGGCAATCAGCCCCAGCATTTT
>TRBV7-9|-|TRBJ2-1|-
CASLMRQGGDEQFF
TGTGCCAGCCTAATGAGACAGGGCGGGGATGAGCAGTTCTTC
>TRBV2|TRBD1|TRBJ1-4|few
CASRGDSYNEKLFF
TGTGCCAGCAGGGGGGACAGCTACAATGAAAAACTGTTTTTT
>TRBV6-5|-|TRBJ2-2|few
CASSRKSGTAGELFF
TGTGCCAGCAGCCGAAAGAGCGGGACAGCCGGGGAGCTGTTTTTT
>TRBV7-2|-|TRBJ2-7|few
CASSLQVDYEQYF
TGTGCCAGCAGCCTACAAGTGGACTACGAGCAGTACTTC
>TRBV29-1|-|TRBJ1-4|-
CSVGTGLFEKLFF
TGCAGCGTTGGGACGGGACTTTTTGAAAAACTGTTTTTT
>TRBV12-3/TRBV12-4|-|TRBJ2-7|many
CASRVTGTYEQYF
TGTGCCAGCAGAGTAACAGGAACCTACGAGCAGTACTTC
>TRBV6-5|-|TRBJ2-5|few
CASSKGGLETQYF
TGTGCCAGCAGCAAAGGGGGGCTGGAGACCCAGTACTTC
>TRBV7-2|TRBD1|TRBJ1-2|-
CASSLVRQGSWGYTF
TGTGCCAGCAGCTTAGTCAGACAGGGATCTTGGGGCTACACCTTC
>TRBV11-2|-|TRBJ1-4|-
CASSLDPTAATNEKLFF
TGTGCCAGCAGCTTAGATCCGACAGCTGCAACTAATGAAAAACTGTTTTTT
>TRBV19|-|TRBJ1-1|once
CASRDTMNTEAFF
TGTGCCAGTAGGGACACGATGAACACTGAAGCTTTCTTT
>TRBV12-3/TRBV12-4|-|TRBJ1-1|-
CASRSTNRHNEAFF
TGTGCCAGCAGGTCCACGAACAGGCATAATGAAGCTTTCTTT
>TRBV14|-|TRBJ2-5|-
CASSQDYRVDQETQYF
TGTGCCAGCAGCCAGGACTACAGGGTCGACCAAGAGACCCAGTACTTC
>TRBV10-2|-|TRBJ1-4|many
CASSVDSREKLFF
TGCGCCAGCAGTGTAGACAGCCGTGAAAAACTGTTTTTT
>TRBV5-4|TRBD1|TRBJ1-1|few
CASRTGGEVGTEAFF
TGTGCCAGCAGAACAGGGGGTGAAGTTGGTACTGAAGCTTTCTTT